This TCR beta chain was recorded in a study of T cells after yellow fever vaccination. Study summary: It was SMART-Seq v4 Ultra Low Input that prepared the fractions with low cell numbers. Study-wide findings and caveats: Post-booster samples contained most primary-vaccination clones (around 96% CD4, 88% CD8). Overall, a small share of clonotypes was seen in both CD4 and CD8 compartments.

Regarding this clonotype: Its antigen remains unknown.

Researchers made TCR cDNA using 5'RACE template switching, and this step added a universal primer site and UMIs. TCRdb independently ran MiXCR on the 5' RACE reads; one entry per CDR3 protein. There are under 200,000 distinct CDR3 sequences in the sample; 11% occur only once, and 36% lies in the top ten. The germline V gene encodes CDR1 DFQATT and CDR2 SNEGSKA (reference sequence). This CDR3 is 14 amino acids long. The ends were cut back, 6 bases at V and 1 base at J, with 16 bases in the middle. The TCR comes from a man aged 18 to 35 who received the YFV17D yellow fever vaccine. The rearrangement links TRBV20-1 to TRBJ2-7, with D possibly matching TRBD1 (6 bases). The specimen was CD8+ T cells sorted from PBMCs, collected 15 days after the yellow fever booster vaccination. The CDR3 DNA reads TGCAGTGCCCAACAGGGAGATGGGTCCTACGAGCAGTACTTC. Amino acid sequence: CSAQQGDGSYEQYF.